This T cell receptor (beta chain) was found in a study of T cell responses to AZD1222 COVID-19 vaccine. This CDR3 comprises 15 residues. Per germline, CDR1 SNHLY and CDR2 FYNNEI. Trimming left V 6 bases short and J 2 bases short, with 14 bases between. Findings of the study overall: Seropositive AZD1222 recipients at baseline numbered only six or seven. The donors showed a predominance of white British ancestry and of females, with possible underestimation of clonal diversity.

Profiled with immunoSEQ multiplex PCR; TCRdb holds only in-frame clones, not every one. The sample has approximately 100,000 clones, about 89% seen once. This clone appeared once. What it recognizes is unknown. Sequenced material: peripheral blood, taken on day 0 of AZD1222 vaccination. The chain uses TRBV2 and TRBJ1-5; D not certain. The sequence came from an adult in good health. CDR3 protein: CASSPGPLGNQPQHF. For the CDR3, the DNA is TGTGCCAGCAGCCCAGGTCCCCTCGGCAATCAGCCCCAGCATTTT.